This T cell receptor (beta chain) is drawn from a study of blood T cell repertoires in COVID-19 (TCRdb year 2020). Regarding the study in general: Collaborator samples came from the United States, Italy and Spain and covered acute and convalescent phases of COVID-19. Subjects who had been exposed to COVID-19, were actively infected with it, or had recovered from it provided the deeply sampled blood TCRbeta repertoires that made up the dataset. Samples were obtained from the ongoing ImmuneRACE study (first 160 participants) and from about 1,300 subjects provided by 6 global collaborators. The repertoires were released in a freely available public database meant as a resource for research on the immune response to SARS-CoV-2. The prospective study material was composed of cDNA or gDNA derived from T cells, B-cell-depleted T cells, or PBMCs. The sample metadata nearly always contained a de-identified subject ID, COVID-19 status, age in years and sex. Where HLA class I and class II types were available, the types were taken from metadata supplied by the sample provider, not from assay-based typing.

TCRbeta CDR3 regions were amplified from genomic DNA by means of the immunoSEQ Assay, a bias-controlled multiplex PCR. Processing in the source paper ran as follows. The number of nucleated cells in each sample was estimated from the amplification of reference gene primers within the assay. To quantify the absolute abundance of each unique TCRbeta CDR3 rearrangement, sequence reads were collapsed and filtered. For each sample, productive Simpson clonality was calculated as the square root of Simpson's diversity index over productive rearrangements. Drawn from immuneACCESS, this table holds only the in-frame rearrangements with V and J called that TCRdb kept. Clones are partly lost; checked studies trace under half to an unresolved V gene and leave the rest unexplained. From that table come the V and J calls and clone size; the DNA was used to work out D and trimming. The table for this sample lists roughly 200,000 clones; about nine tenths of them were counted only once. Under 2% of the sample is held by the ten biggest clonotypes.

Regarding this clone: Its cognate antigen has yet to be identified. No qualities accompany the bases; no much larger clone lies one base away.

Collaborating institutions collected whole blood in K2EDTA tubes following their own protocols. For TCRbeta analysis, collaborators shipped samples as frozen whole blood, isolated PBMCs, or DNA extracted from either of those sample types. Broader findings and caveats from the paper: The quantity of clinical and demographic metadata differed by source and by participant and was supplied without curation.

CDR1 and CDR2, looked up from the germline V gene (reference sequence), are LNHNV and YYDKDF. V was cut back by 3 bases and J by 2 bases, leaving a gap of 8 bases between them. From the cysteine through the phenylalanine, the CDR3 covers 14 amino acids. The entry retains the CDR3 DNA only, 42 bases that are in frame from base 1. Sequences were obtained from peripheral blood. The TCR was taken from a young man with active or convalescent COVID-19. The rearrangement joined TRBV15 to TRBJ1-5, with the D gene not clear enough to name. The sequence in DNA is TGTGCCACCAGCAGTTCTACAGGCAATCAGCCCCAGCATTTT. It encodes CATSSSTGNQPQHF.